The clone carrying this T cell receptor beta chain appeared a single time. Antigen unknown. This sample is part of a study of T cell responses to AZD1222 COVID-19 vaccine. Overall study results and limits: The donor group comprised mostly white British people and more females; the analysis possibly underestimated clonal diversity. The study found vaccine-associated CD4 TCRs spanning spike, dominant at 160-218 and 743-854.

The CDR3 is 16 amino acids. Germline V gene lookup returns CDR1 LNHNV and CDR2 YYDKDF (reference sequence). The V end was cut by 3 bases, the J end by 3 bases, with 17 bases between. Assay: immunoSEQ multiplex PCR; the TCRdb copy retains only in-frame clones and omits some. The sample contains approximately 150,000 clones, almost 90% of which appear only once. The source of this sequence is an adult who received the AZD1222 COVID-19 vaccine. The sequencing used peripheral blood, collected 28 days after the second AZD1222 dose. The chain recombines TRBV15 with TRBJ2-5; D could derive from TRBD1 or TRBD2 (5 bases each). The CDR3 reads CATSREAFPREETQYF. For the CDR3, the DNA is TGTGCCACCAGCAGGGAGGCCTTCCCCAGGGAAGAGACCCAGTACTTC. Based on the CDR3 plus reference TRBV15 and TRBJ2-5, the full variable domain is DAMVIQNPRYQVTQFGKPVTLSCSQTLNHNVMYWYQQKSSQAPKLLFHYYDKDFNNEADTPDNFQSRRPNTSFCFLDIRSPGLGDTAMYLCATSREAFPREETQYFGPGTRLLVL.